The sample holds one count of the clone carrying this T cell receptor (beta chain). Its matching antigen is unknown. The data are from a study of post-analysis software for immune sequencing data. Across the whole study: Some patients lacked subtype; others had relapsing-remitting, secondary progressive or progressive-relapsing disease. Findings of the study overall: Relative to controls, patients had a few TRBV segments at higher frequency, with TRBV5-6, TRBV5-1 and TRBV20-1 among these.

TCR beta cDNA libraries had unique molecular identifiers. MiXCR was run by TCRdb on the PCR reads, yielding one entry per CDR3 protein. This sample yields about 500,000 distinct CDR3 sequences, of which around 40% are seen a single time; over 10% belongs to the top ten. The CDR3 length is 13 residues. Germline values: CDR1 SGHTA, CDR2 FQGTGA. Trimming removed 5 bases from V and 6 bases from J, with 13 bases in between. This sequence was found in a girl between 10 and 17 years old with multiple sclerosis. Source material: blood. The chain is built from TRBV7-3 and TRBJ1-2; D is possibly TRBD1 (5 bases). The CDR3 protein is CASSQGALDGYTF. The CDR3 DNA is TGTGCCAGCAGCCAAGGGGCTCTTGATGGCTACACCTTC. Using reference TRBV7-3 and TRBJ1-2 for the parts outside the CDR3, the full variable domain is GAGVSQTPSNKVTEKGKYVELRCDPISGHTALYWYRQSLGQGPEFLIYFQGTGAADDSGLPNDRFFAVRPEGSVSTLKIQRTERGDSAVYLCASSQGALDGYTFGSGTRLTVV.